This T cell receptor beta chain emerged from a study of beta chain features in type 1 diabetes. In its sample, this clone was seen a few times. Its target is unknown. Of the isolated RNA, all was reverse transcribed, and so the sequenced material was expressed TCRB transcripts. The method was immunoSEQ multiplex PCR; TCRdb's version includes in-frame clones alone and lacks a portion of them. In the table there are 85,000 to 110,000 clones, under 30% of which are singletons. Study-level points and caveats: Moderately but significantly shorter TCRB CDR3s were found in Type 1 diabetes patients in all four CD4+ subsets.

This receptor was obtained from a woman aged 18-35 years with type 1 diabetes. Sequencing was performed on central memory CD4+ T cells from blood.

The CDR3 DNA follows: TGCAGTGCTCCGGTAGTGGTTGAGCAGTTCTTC. It specifies CSAPVVVEQFF. This sequence joins TRBV20-1 and TRBJ2-1, with D uncertain. V was cut by 5 bases and J by 9 bases, with 11 bases left in between. Germline V gene sequence: CDR1 DFQATT, CDR2 SNEGSKA (reference sequence). The CDR3 extends over 11 amino acids.